The T cell receptor (beta chain) described here comes from a study of blood T cell repertoires in COVID-19. Turning to the study itself: The cDNA or gDNA used as material had been derived from T cells, B-cell-depleted T cells, or PBMCs.

In the original analysis: Estimated nucleated cell counts came from reference gene primer amplification. The table came from immunoSEQ multiplex PCR; TCRdb's copy has only in-frame clones and leaves some out. The V and J calls and clone size are taken from that table; D and trimming were inferred from the DNA. The sample holds tens of thousands of clones, over 60% seen once. Germline CDR1 is LGHNA and CDR2 is YSLEER. Losses at the gene ends were 6 bases for V and 6 bases for J; bases not matched to a gene: 12. This CDR3 has 17 residues. This clonotype originated in a woman between 45 and 60 years old with active or convalescent COVID-19. The sample taken for sequencing was peripheral blood. The chain employs TRBV4-3 and TRBJ2-3; TRBD2 aligns across 13 bases. The chain's CDR3 is CASSLGLAGEGGDTQYF. The CDR3 DNA sequence: TGCGCCAGCAGTCTAGGACTAGCGGGAGAAGGGGGCGATACGCAGTATTTT.